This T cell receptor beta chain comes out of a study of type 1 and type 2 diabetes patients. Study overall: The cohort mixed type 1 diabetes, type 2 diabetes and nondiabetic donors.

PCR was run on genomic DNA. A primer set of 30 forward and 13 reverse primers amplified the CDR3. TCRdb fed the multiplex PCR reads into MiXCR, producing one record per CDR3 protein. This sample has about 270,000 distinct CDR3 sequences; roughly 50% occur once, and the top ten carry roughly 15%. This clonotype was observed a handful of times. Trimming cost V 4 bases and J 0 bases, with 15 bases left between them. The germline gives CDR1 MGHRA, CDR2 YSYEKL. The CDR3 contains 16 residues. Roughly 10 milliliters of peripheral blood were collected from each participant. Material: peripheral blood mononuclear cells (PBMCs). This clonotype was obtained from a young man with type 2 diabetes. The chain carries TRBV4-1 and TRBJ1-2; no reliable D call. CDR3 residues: CASSPMAIGSNYGYTF. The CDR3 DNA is TGCGCCAGCAGCCCCATGGCCATAGGTTCTAACTATGGCTACACCTTC.